The 29 T cell receptor beta chains below were found in one sample sequenced in a study of long-term antiretroviral therapy in people with HIV. Survey-level immunoSEQ v3.0 assays were run. Produced via immunoSEQ multiplex PCR; TCRdb's table is partial and in-frame only. The sample lists tens of thousands of clones, roughly 84% occurring once. Sequenced here: unsorted PBMCs, sampled approximately 4.3 years after starting antiretroviral therapy. These receptors were collected from a young man with HIV.

The chain combines TRBV6-5 with TRBJ2-6; D is possibly TRBD2 (5 bases). Trimming pared 4 bases from V and 0 bases from J, leaving 7 bases between. Germline CDR1 reads MNHEY; CDR2 reads SVGAGI. The CDR3 runs to 15 residues. In DNA form, the CDR3 reads TGTGCCAGCAGTTCCGGAGGCTCTGGGGCCAACGTCCTGACTTTC. It is translated as CASSSGGSGANVLTF.

The chain couples TRBV15 to TRBJ1-5; maybe TRBD1 (5 bases). V was trimmed by 3 bases and J by 6 bases, leaving 15 bases between them. In germline, CDR1 is LNHNV, CDR2 YYDKDF (reference sequence). CDR3 length equals 15 residues. CDR3 nucleotides: TGTGCCACCAGCAGGGGGGTTGAGTCGAGTCAGCCCCAGCATTTT. Its protein is CATSRGVESSQPQHF.

The chain carries TRBV7-2 and TRBJ2-1; maybe TRBD2 (6 bases). The V end was cut by 6 bases, the J end by 9 bases, with 21 bases between. Germline V gives CDR1 SGHTA, CDR2 FQGNSA. This CDR3 is 15 amino acids long. The CDR3 loop is CASRSYRGGTAEQFF. The CDR3, as DNA: TGTGCCAGCAGATCTTATCGGGGCGGGACGGCTGAGCAGTTCTTC.

On this clone: Sequence at one end of the junction differs from germline and may be a read error. The rearrangement joins TRBV7-7 to TRBJ2-2; the D gene is possibly TRBD2 (5 bases). This CDR3 is built from 14 residues. Germline V CDR1 and CDR2: SSHAT, FNYEAQ (reference sequence). The CDR3 coding sequence is TGTGCTAGCAGCCCGGCGAGGGCGGACGGGGAGCTGTTTTTT. Translation gives CASSPARADGELFF.

The V call is TRBV27, the J call TRBJ1-2; D gene unclear. Looked up from germline, CDR1 is MNHEY and CDR2 is SMNVEV (reference sequence). CDR3 size: 15 residues. Trimming left V 4 bases short and J 5 bases short, with 17 bases between. CDR3 in DNA: TGTGCCAGCAGTTCCCGAGGTCCCTCGGTGTATGGCTACACCTTC. Its protein is CASSSRGPSVYGYTF.

The table lists this clone with a count of one. This sequence joins TRBV6-5 and TRBJ2-7; D gene unclear. Germline lookup yields CDR1 MNHEY and CDR2 SVGAGI. This CDR3 has 15 residues. Trimming removed 4 bases from V and 2 bases from J, with 15 bases in between. This CDR3 reads CASSSTTQFPYEQYF. The CDR3 DNA reads as TGTGCCAGCAGTTCCACGACACAATTCCCCTACGAGCAGTACTTC.

This chain connects TRBV6-5 to TRBJ2-2, with 9 bases identical to TRBD2. J was trimmed by 4 bases and V by 8 bases; bases with no gene match: 5. This CDR3 region has 14 residues. Germline CDR1 reads MNHEY; CDR2 reads SVGAGI. CDR3 in DNA: TGTGCCAGCTTTGGCGGGAGGGTCACCGGGGAGCTGTTTTTT. Its translation is CASFGGRVTGELFF.

This rearrangement joins TRBV7-2 to TRBJ2-7; no reliable D call. V lost 2 bases to trimming and J lost 5 bases, with 10 bases between them. The CDR3 is 13 amino acids. The germline V gene encodes CDR1 SGHTA and CDR2 FQGNSA. The CDR3 loop reads CASSLLGAHEQYF. The CDR3 nucleotides are TGTGCCAGCAGCTTACTCGGAGCACACGAGCAGTACTTC.

The gene calls are TRBV6-5 and TRBJ2-7; 8 bases map to TRBD1. CDR1 is MNHEY and CDR2 is SVGAGI in the germline V gene. Trimming at V came to 5 bases and at J to 7 bases, leaving 13 bases not matched to a gene. The CDR3 is made up of 15 amino acids. The CDR3 here is CASSISGTGLWEQYF. The CDR3 nucleotides read TGTGCCAGCAGTATCTCCGGGACAGGACTGTGGGAGCAGTACTTC.

This clone has a handful of counts. CDR3 sequence reads: CASSLSTGPLHGYTF. In DNA form, the CDR3 reads TGTGCCAGCAGCTTATCGACCGGGCCCTTGCATGGCTACACCTTC. The J gene is TRBJ1-2, the V gene TRBV7-9; D call uncertain. The germline gives CDR1 SEHNR, CDR2 FQNEAQ (reference sequence). Trimming pared 2 bases from V and 6 bases from J, leaving 16 bases between. The CDR3 has 15 amino acids.

The chain employs TRBV7-2 and TRBJ2-1, with D maybe TRBD2 (6 bases). This CDR3 region has 18 residues. The germline V gene encodes CDR1 SGHTA and CDR2 FQGNSA. The V and J ends lost 0 bases and 4 bases respectively, with 19 bases between them. As DNA, the CDR3 is TGTGCCAGCAGCTTAGCGTTTTTTGGAACGGGGACTTACAATGAGCAGTTCTTC. Its protein product is CASSLAFFGTGTYNEQFF.

The DNA for the CDR3 is TGTGCCAGCAGCCCGGACGGCGGGAGCGGGAGTGCCAATGAGCAGTTCTTC. Encoded protein: CASSPDGGSGSANEQFF. The V call is TRBV4-2, the J call TRBJ2-1; 8 nucleotides line up with TRBD2. Germline values: CDR1 LGHNA, CDR2 YNFKEQ. After removal of 4 bases from V and 6 bases from J, the junction contained 14 bases not matched to a gene. The CDR3 totals 17 residues.

The chain is built from TRBV18 and TRBJ1-1; D may be TRBD1 (6 bases). Germline CDR1 and CDR2: KGHSH and LQKENI. There are 12 residues in the CDR3. Deletions cut 5 bases from V and 10 bases from J, with 14 bases between. The CDR3 here is CASSTGQSIAFF. The CDR3 DNA reads as TGTGCCAGCTCAACGGGACAATCGATAGCTTTCTTT. The variable domain in full, with the rest retrieved from reference TRBV18 and TRBJ1-1, is NAGVMQNPRHLVRRRGQEARLRCSPMKGHSHVYWYRQLPEEGLKFMVYLQKENIIDESGMPKERFSAEFPKEGPSILRIQQVVRGDSAAYFCASSTGQSIAFFGQGTRLTVV.

V and J are TRBV10-2 and TRBJ2-5; 10 positions agree with TRBD2. The CDR3 loop spans 13 amino acids. In germline, CDR1 is WSHSY, CDR2 SAAADI. Germline trimming cut 6 bases from V and 5 bases from J; bases unmatched to any gene: 3. CDR3 bases: TGCGCCAGCAGAACTAGCGGGAAGGAGACCCAGTACTTC. Its protein is CASRTSGKETQYF.

As DNA, the CDR3 is TGCGCCAGCAGCTCAGGTAGCGGGGGGTTCCAAGAGACCCAGTACTTC. Residues: CASSSGSGGFQETQYF. The chain couples TRBV5-1 to TRBJ2-5, with 10 bases identical to TRBD2. V was pared by 3 bases and J by 1 base, with 6 bases of the junction left unmatched. Germline CDR1 and CDR2: SGHRS and YFSETQ. CDR3 length: 16 residues.

The rearrangement uses TRBV29-1 and TRBJ2-2; D ambiguous. V was shortened by 2 bases and J by 2 bases, with 6 bases between the two germline ends. The CDR3 loop spans 13 amino acids. The V gene's germline CDR1 is SQVTM and CDR2 ANQGSEA. Written as DNA, the CDR3 is TGCAGCGTTGAAAACCTCAACACCGGGGAGCTGTTTTTT. Its protein product is CSVENLNTGELFF.

This rearrangement joins TRBV4-2 to TRBJ2-5; TRBD1 might be the D (5 bases). Germline V gene data show CDR1 as LGHNA and CDR2 as YNFKEQ. The CDR3 totals 16 residues. Trimming removed 1 base from V and 1 base from J, with 13 bases in between. CDR3 nucleotide sequence: TGTGCCAGCAGCCAAGCTCCGACAGCTTCCCAAGAGACCCAGTACTTC. Translated: CASSQAPTASQETQYF.

This chain links TRBV7-3 with TRBJ2-3; D could derive from TRBD1 or TRBD2 (6 bases each). CDR3 length: 16 amino acids. Germline V gene sequence: CDR1 SGHTA, CDR2 FQGTGA. Trimming took 2 bases from V and 6 from J, leaving 18 bases between them. The CDR3, as DNA: TGTGCCAGCAGCTTAGGAGACTTTAGGGGGGAGGATACGCAGTATTTT. Translated, it gives CASSLGDFRGEDTQYF.

This sequence joins TRBV4-3 and TRBJ2-7; no clear D. The CDR3 sequence is 17 residues long. Trimming shortened V by 2 bases and J by 0 bases, and 17 bases separated the two germline ends. CDR1 and CDR2 from the germline V gene are LGHNA and YSLEER. The CDR3 loop is CASSQFLASLSSYEQYF. The CDR3 DNA reads as TGCGCCAGCAGCCAATTTTTGGCCAGTCTGAGCTCCTACGAGCAGTACTTC.

The chain has TRBV19 and TRBJ1-5; D not resolved. V was trimmed by 5 bases and J by 5 bases, leaving 19 bases between them. Germline V gene sequence: CDR1 LNHDA, CDR2 SQIVND (reference sequence). The CDR3 extends over 16 amino acids. CDR3 DNA sequence: TGTGCCAGTAGTCCCCCCCGGCGCCCCGTCGATCAGCCCCAGCATTTT. It codes for CASSPPRRPVDQPQHF.

This chain links TRBV2 with TRBJ2-1; TRBD1 matches at 9 bases. V shed 5 bases, J shed 3 bases, and the junction held 2 bases outside the gene matches. CDR1 is SNHLY and CDR2 is FYNNEI in the germline V gene. This CDR3 region has 14 residues. Written as DNA, the CDR3 is TGTGCCAGCAGTAGGGACAGGGTCTACAATGAGCAGTTCTTC. Translation: CASSRDRVYNEQFF.

The J gene is TRBJ2-1, the V gene TRBV23-1; 7 positions match TRBD1. TRBV23-1 is an open reading frame whose function is uncertain. Trimming cost V 0 bases and J 7 bases; bases outside gene matches: 6. The CDR3 is made up of 15 amino acids. CDR3 in DNA: TGCGCCAGCAGTCAATCCGGGACAGAAAGAAATGAGCAGTTCTTC. This sequence encodes CASSQSGTERNEQFF.

V is TRBV5-1 and J is TRBJ2-2, with TRBD1 matching over 7 bases. Germline-derived CDR1 and CDR2 are SGHRS and YFSETQ. Unmatched junction bases numbered 9, after V lost 6 bases and J lost 7 bases. The CDR3 has 14 amino acids. CDR3 DNA sequence: TGCGCCAGCACCATCGACAGGGTTAACGGGGAGCTGTTTTTT. Translation: CASTIDRVNGELFF.

The V gene is TRBV4-2, the J gene TRBJ2-2, with 12 bases matching TRBD2. The CDR3 runs 16 residues. V was pared by 4 bases and J by 6 bases, with 6 bases of the junction left unmatched. Germline CDR1 LGHNA, CDR2 YNFKEQ. The CDR3 nucleotides are TGTGCCAGCAGCCCGCTAGCGGGGGGGGCCGCCGGGGAGCTGTTTTTT. Amino acid sequence: CASSPLAGGAAGELFF.

The chain couples TRBV19 to TRBJ1-4; D gene uncertain. V lost 4 bases to trimming and J lost 3 bases, with 12 bases between them. Germline V lookup: CDR1 LNHDA, CDR2 SQIVND (reference sequence). The CDR3 has 15 amino acids. In nucleotides, the CDR3 is TGTGCCAGTAGTACCATGGGGTTAGCTAATGAAAAACTGTTTTTT. Translated: CASSTMGLANEKLFF.

This chain connects TRBV4-3 to TRBJ2-3; D call uncertain. The CDR3 covers 15 residues. The germline V and J ends were trimmed by 1 base and 4 bases, with 12 bases remaining between them. CDR1 is LGHNA and CDR2 is YSLEER in the germline V gene. DNA of the CDR3: TGCGCCAGCAGCCAAGTCCTTAGCCAGGCAGATACGCAGTATTTT. Translation: CASSQVLSQADTQYF.

In nucleotides, the CDR3 is TGCGCCAGCACCATTGGGACAGGGAGTAATCAGCCCCAGCATTTT. Amino acid sequence: CASTIGTGSNQPQHF. The chain employs TRBV4-1 and TRBJ1-5; 9 bases line up with TRBD1. The CDR3 is made up of 15 amino acids. Trimming at V came to 7 bases and at J to 4 bases, leaving 8 bases not matched to a gene. Germline V gene lookup returns CDR1 MGHRA and CDR2 YSYEKL.

This clone was detected once. This chain connects TRBV4-1 to TRBJ2-7; D not certain. Trimming left V 1 base short and J 1 base short, with 8 bases between. This CDR3 has 14 amino acids. CDR1 is MGHRA, CDR2 YSYEKL, per germline. The CDR3 here is CASSQAENSYEQYF. CDR3 bases: TGCGCCAGCAGCCAAGCCGAGAATTCCTACGAGCAGTACTTC.

V is TRBV11-2 and J is TRBJ2-4; either TRBD1 or TRBD2 may fit D (5 bases each). The CDR3 spans 14 residues. Between the trimmed V and J ends, which lost 8 bases and 8 bases, there was a span of 19 bases. Germline-derived CDR1 and CDR2 are SGHAT and FQNNGV. The CDR3 DNA reads as TGTGCCAGCGGGACGGACCGTTGGACATACATTCAGTACTTC. Amino acid sequence: CASGTDRWTYIQYF.